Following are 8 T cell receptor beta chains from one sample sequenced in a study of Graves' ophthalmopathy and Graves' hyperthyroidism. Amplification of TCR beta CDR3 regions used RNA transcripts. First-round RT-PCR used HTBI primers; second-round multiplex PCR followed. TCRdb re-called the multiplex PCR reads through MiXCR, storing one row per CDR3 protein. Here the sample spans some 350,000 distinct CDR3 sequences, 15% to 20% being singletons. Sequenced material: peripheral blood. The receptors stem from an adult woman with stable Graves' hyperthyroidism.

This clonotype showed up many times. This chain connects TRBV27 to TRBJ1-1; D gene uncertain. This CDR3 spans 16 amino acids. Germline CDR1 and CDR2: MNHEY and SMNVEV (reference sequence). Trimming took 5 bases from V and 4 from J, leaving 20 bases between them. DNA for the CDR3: TGTGCCAGCAGTCTCCTCCGTGTCGAGGACGGCACTGAAGCTTTCTTT. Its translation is CASSLLRVEDGTEAFF.

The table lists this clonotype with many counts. The CDR3 sequence is CASRPQGTYEQYF. The CDR3 DNA reads TGTGCCAGCAGGCCCCAGGGTACCTACGAGCAGTACTTC. This rearrangement joins TRBV28 to TRBJ2-7; D is possibly TRBD1 (5 bases). Germline assignment: CDR1 MDHEN and CDR2 SYDVKM. This CDR3 spans 13 amino acids. V shed 6 bases and J shed 2 bases, with 11 bases lying between them.

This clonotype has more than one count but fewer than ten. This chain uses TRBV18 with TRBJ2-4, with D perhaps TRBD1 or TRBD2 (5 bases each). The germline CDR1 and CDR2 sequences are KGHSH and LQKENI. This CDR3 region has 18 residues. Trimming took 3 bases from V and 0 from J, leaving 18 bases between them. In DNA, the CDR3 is TGTGCCAGCTCACCCCCCTCGTTTGAGGGGATAGCCAAAAACATTCAGTACTTC. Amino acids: CASSPPSFEGIAKNIQYF.

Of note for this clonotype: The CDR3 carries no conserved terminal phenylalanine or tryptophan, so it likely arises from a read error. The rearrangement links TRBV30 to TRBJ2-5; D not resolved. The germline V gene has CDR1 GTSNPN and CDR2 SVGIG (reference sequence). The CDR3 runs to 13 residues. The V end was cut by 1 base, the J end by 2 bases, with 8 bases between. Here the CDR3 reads CAWSGPAQETQYY. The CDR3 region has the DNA TGTGCCTGGAGTGGGCCAGCTCAAGAGACCCAGTACTAC.

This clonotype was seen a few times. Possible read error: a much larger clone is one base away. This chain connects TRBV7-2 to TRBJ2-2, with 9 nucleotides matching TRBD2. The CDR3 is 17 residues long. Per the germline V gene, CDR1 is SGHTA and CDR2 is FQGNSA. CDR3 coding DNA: TGTGCCAGCATGCTTAGTGTGACTAGCGGAAACACCTGGGAGCTGTTTTTT. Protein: CASMLSVTSGNTWELFF.

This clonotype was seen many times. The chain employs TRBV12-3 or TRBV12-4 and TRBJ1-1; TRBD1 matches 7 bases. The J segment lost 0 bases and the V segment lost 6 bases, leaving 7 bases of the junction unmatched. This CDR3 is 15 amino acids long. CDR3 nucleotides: TGTGCCAGCAGGTGGGACAGCTTCATGAACACTGAAGCTTTCTTT. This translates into CASRWDSFMNTEAFF.

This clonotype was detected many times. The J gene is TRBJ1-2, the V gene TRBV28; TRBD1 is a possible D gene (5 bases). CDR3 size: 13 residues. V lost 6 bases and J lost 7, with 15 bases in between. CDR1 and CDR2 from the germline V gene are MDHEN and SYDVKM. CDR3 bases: TGTGCCAGCAGCCCAGTCGGGGCGTTTGGCTACACCTTC. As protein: CASSPVGAFGYTF.

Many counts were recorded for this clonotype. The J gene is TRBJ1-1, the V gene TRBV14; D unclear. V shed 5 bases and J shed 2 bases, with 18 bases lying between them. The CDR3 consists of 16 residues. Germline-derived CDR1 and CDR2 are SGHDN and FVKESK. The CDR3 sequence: CASSGPASGPNTEAFF. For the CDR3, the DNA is TGTGCCAGCAGCGGGCCTGCCTCAGGCCCAAACACTGAAGCTTTCTTT.